The 2 T cell receptor beta chains listed next were all sequenced from one sample in a study of T cells in Graves' hyperthyroidism and ophthalmopathy. There were TCR beta CDR3 regions amplified from RNA transcripts. The study used the HTBI primer set for a first-round RT-PCR of the TCR CDR3. One entry per CDR3 protein results from TCRdb running MiXCR on the multiplex PCR reads. The repertoire holds roughly 420,000 distinct CDR3 sequences, with 15% to 19% as singletons. What was sequenced was blood. Receptor source: a woman aged 18-29 years with Graves' hyperthyroidism.

The rearrangement uses TRBV4-1 and TRBJ2-7; maybe TRBD2 (6 bases). V lost 1 base and J lost 4, with 20 bases in between. Looked up from germline, CDR1 is MGHRA and CDR2 is YSYEKL. The CDR3 covers 17 residues. The CDR3 DNA follows: TGCGCCAGCAGCCAAGTTTTGGCGGGGATTCACCTTTACGAGCAGTACTTC. Translating it yields CASSQVLAGIHLYEQYF.

The chain has TRBV18 and TRBJ1-1; D unclear. Germline V gives CDR1 KGHSH, CDR2 LQKENI. Trimming removed 8 bases at V and 4 bases at J, with 14 bases between. The CDR3 has 13 amino acids. CDR3 DNA: TGTGCCAGCACCCCCCAGGCAGGCACTGAAGCTTTCTTT. Protein: CASTPQAGTEAFF.